Sequencing of this T cell receptor beta chain was carried out in a study of blood T cell repertoires in COVID-19. The CDR3 sequence is 15 residues long. Germline CDR1 is ENHRY and CDR2 is SYGVKD. The V end was cut by 0 bases, the J end by 8 bases, with 13 bases between. Some clones are missing from TCRdb's copy, which holds only in-frame ones; the method was immunoSEQ multiplex PCR. The sample lists about 98,000 clones, 70% to 85% occurring once. The V and J genes are TRBV10-3 and TRBJ1-4, with D possibly matching TRBD1 (6 bases). Material for sequencing was peripheral blood. The receptor comes from a man between 60 and 70 years old with active or convalescent COVID-19. The CDR3, as DNA: TGTGCCATCAGTGAGTCCGGGCAGGGGTCAGAAAAACTGTTTTTT. It yields the protein CAISESGQGSEKLFF.